The clone carrying this T cell receptor beta chain was recorded at least ten times. Its specificity is not known. The data are from a study of T cells in Graves' hyperthyroidism and ophthalmopathy. Study-wide points: Blood shared most expanded thyroid clonotypes above 0.001.

From RNA transcripts, TCR beta CDR3 regions were amplified. HTBI primers were used for first-round RT-PCR of the TCR CDR3. One entry per CDR3 protein results from TCRdb running MiXCR on the multiplex PCR reads. The sample lists 250,000 to 300,000 distinct CDR3 sequences; roughly 19% were seen once. Ophthalmopathy patients had Clinical Activity Score at least 3, NOSPECS grade at least 4, duration under 3 months. The source is a man aged 45-60 years with Graves' ophthalmopathy. The material sequenced was blood.

The CDR3 reads CASASGSGYNEQFF. CDR3 sequence (DNA): TGCGCCAGCGCAAGCGGGAGTGGCTACAATGAGCAGTTCTTC. V is TRBV5-1 and J is TRBJ2-1, with 8 bases aligning to TRBD2. This CDR3 has 14 amino acids. In germline, CDR1 is SGHRS, CDR2 YFSETQ. V was pared by 7 bases and J by 3 bases, with 6 bases of the junction left unmatched. Drawing the rest from reference TRBV5-1 and TRBJ2-1, the complete variable domain is KAGVTQTPRYLIKTRGQQVTLSCSPISGHRSVSWYQQTPGQGLQFLFEYFSETQRNKGNFPGRFSGRQFSNSRSEMNVSTLELGDSALYLCASASGSGYNEQFFGPGTRLTVL.